The present entry profiles one TCR beta chain with its context. Antigen specificity is unknown. The data were obtained in a study of PD-L1 blockade in urothelial cancer. For the study at large: Males with bladder-origin urothelial cancer constituted about 85% of the roughly 30 patients. Before enrollment, 0 to 3 chemotherapy regimens had been given to patients.

Produced via immunoSEQ multiplex PCR; TCRdb's table is partial and in-frame only. The sample includes 95,000 or so clones, roughly 84% of them seen just once. Time point noted: pretreatment peripheral blood. Study conclusions and caveats: Blood clones associated with the tumor expanded more at 3 weeks in durable-benefit patients.

The CDR3 consists of 14 residues. Losses at the gene ends were 0 bases for V and 0 bases for J; bases not matched to a gene: 0. CDR1 SGHRS and CDR2 YFSETQ come from the germline V gene. V usage is TRBV5-1 and J usage is TRBJ2-7; 7 positions agree with TRBD2. This TCR was recovered from a man aged 60 to 69 with urothelial cancer. The source was PBMCs, collected around atezolizumab (anti-PD-L1) treatment. CDR3 sequence (DNA): TGCGCCAGCAGCTTGGGCGGGAGCTCCTACGAGCAGTACTTC. Its protein is CASSLGGSSYEQYF.